The rows below give T cell receptor beta chains drawn from one sample of a study of blood T cell repertoires in COVID-19. Data came from immunoSEQ multiplex PCR; TCRdb stores just in-frame clones and leaves some out. The sample includes around 120,000 clones, roughly 80% seen only once; the top ten take approximately 22%. The specimen was peripheral blood. Receptors were obtained from a man in his sixties or seventies with active or convalescent COVID-19. Each CDR3 is given without its conserved first and last residue. The order of the fields is V gene, J gene, CDR3 protein.

TRBV7-9,TRBJ1-1,ASSLAIFQGTGDAF
TRBV5-1,TRBJ1-4,ASSSAPGQGNEKLF
TRBV3-1/TRBV3-2,TRBJ1-2,ASSARPGQGVNVNYGYT
TRBV24-1,TRBJ2-1,ATSDLLLSGGTPNEQF
TRBV21-1,TRBJ2-3,ASRSGEGPSTDTQY
TRBV7-2,TRBJ1-2,ASSLALVQGSYGYT
TRBV19,TRBJ1-5,ASSQNRDQPQH
TRBV5-1,TRBJ2-7,ASSLLGGRGEQY
TRBV4-2,TRBJ2-7,ASSLEDRGNYEQY
TRBV3-1/TRBV3-2,TRBJ1-4,ASSLPGQGNEKLF
TRBV14,TRBJ2-1,ASRHSGRLGNEQF
TRBV3-1/TRBV3-2,TRBJ2-3,ASSQWTSGVVY
TRBV4-1,TRBJ1-2,ASSQEWDSNYGYT
TRBV5-1,TRBJ1-1,ASSLMGQGTTEAF
TRBV5-1,TRBJ2-3,ASSLSAFEADTQY
TRBV11-2,TRBJ2-1,ASSLTLGLNEQF
TRBV27,TRBJ2-1,ASSPSGRYYNEQF
TRBV12-3/TRBV12-4,TRBJ2-1,ASRLTGGEQF
TRBV5-4,TRBJ2-5,ASTGTGVGETQY
TRBV6-5,TRBJ1-1,ASSYQDGGEAF
TRBV19,TRBJ2-1,ASSSGREFHNEQF
TRBV4-1,TRBJ1-4,ASSLGQGREKLF
TRBV29-1,TRBJ1-1,SVDRVGNTEAF
TRBV3-1/TRBV3-2,TRBJ2-7,ASSLAGTAIYEQY
TRBV7-2,TRBJ2-5,ASSPPGLANTQY
TRBV28,TRBJ2-1,ASSPGGTINEQF
TRBV30,TRBJ1-1,ASTEGGLTEAF
TRBV3-1/TRBV3-2,TRBJ2-7,ASSQGTGNEQY
TRBV5-1,TRBJ2-5,ASSLVGQGQETQY
TRBV5-1,TRBJ2-5,ASSLVADQETQY
TRBV9,TRBJ2-5,ASSVGGGQETQY
TRBV19,TRBJ1-5,ASSHREGPNQPQH
TRBV15,TRBJ2-5,ATSRAGTSGQETQY
TRBV15,TRBJ1-3,ATSRAGQGGNTIY
TRBV27,TRBJ1-5,ASSPLGVGQGLNQPQH
TRBV19,TRBJ1-2,ASIGPGNYGYT
TRBV10-1,TRBJ2-2,ASSDGGGELF
TRBV5-1,TRBJ2-3,ASSLLGTGGFTDTQY
TRBV27,TRBJ2-2,ASRPSTGVWGELF
TRBV10-3,TRBJ2-2,AISEGTVTGELF
TRBV19,TRBJ1-1,ASSTIGQGDTEAF
TRBV19,TRBJ2-1,ASREGLARNEQF
TRBV30,TRBJ1-4,AWSLGQGLF
TRBV27,TRBJ2-5,ASSLNAIPETQY
TRBV30,TRBJ1-5,AWSGGQSQPQH
TRBV5-1,TRBJ2-3,ASSLVGDSSDTQY
TRBV19,TRBJ2-1,ASSISGGSYNEQF
TRBV3-1/TRBV3-2,TRBJ1-2,ASHDSNYGYT
TRBV19,TRBJ1-2,ASSARTAPRYT
TRBV10-1,TRBJ1-2,ASSEGGNYGYT